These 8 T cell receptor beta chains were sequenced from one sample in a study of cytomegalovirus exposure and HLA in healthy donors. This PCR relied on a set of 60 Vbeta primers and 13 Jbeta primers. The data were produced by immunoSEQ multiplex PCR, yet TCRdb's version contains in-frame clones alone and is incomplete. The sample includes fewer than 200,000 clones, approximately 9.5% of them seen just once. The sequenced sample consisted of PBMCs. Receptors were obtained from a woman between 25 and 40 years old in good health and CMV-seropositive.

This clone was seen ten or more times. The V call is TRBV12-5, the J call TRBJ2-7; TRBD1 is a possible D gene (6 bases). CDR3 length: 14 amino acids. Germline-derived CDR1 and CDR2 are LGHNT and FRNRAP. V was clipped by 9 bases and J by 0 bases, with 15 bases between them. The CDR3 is CASRIQGPSYEQYF. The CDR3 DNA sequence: TGTGCTAGCCGAATTCAGGGGCCCTCCTACGAGCAGTACTTC. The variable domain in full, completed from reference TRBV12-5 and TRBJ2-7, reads DARVTQTPRHKVTEMGQEVTMRCQPILGHNTVFWYRQTMMQGLELLAYFRNRAPLDDSGMPKDRFSAEMPDATLATLKIQPSEPRDSAVYFCASRIQGPSYEQYFGPGTRLTVT.

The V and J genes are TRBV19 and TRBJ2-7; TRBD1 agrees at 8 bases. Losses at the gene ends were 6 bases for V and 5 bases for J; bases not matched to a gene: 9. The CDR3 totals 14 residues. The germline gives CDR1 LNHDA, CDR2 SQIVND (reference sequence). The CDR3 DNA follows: TGTGCCAGTAGAGGACAGGGTGTGTGGAACGAGCAGTACTTC. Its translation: CASRGQGVWNEQYF.

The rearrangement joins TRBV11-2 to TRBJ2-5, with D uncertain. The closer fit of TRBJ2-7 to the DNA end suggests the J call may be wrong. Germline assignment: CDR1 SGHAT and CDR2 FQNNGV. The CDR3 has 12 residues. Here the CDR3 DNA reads TGTGCCAGCAGCTCGTATTCCTACGAGCAGTACTTC. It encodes CASSSYSYEQYF.

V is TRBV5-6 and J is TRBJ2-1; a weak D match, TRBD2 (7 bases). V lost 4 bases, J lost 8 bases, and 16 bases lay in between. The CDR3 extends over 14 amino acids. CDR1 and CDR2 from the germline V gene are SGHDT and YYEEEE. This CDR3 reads CASSRGDISDEQFF. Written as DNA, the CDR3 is TGTGCCAGCAGCCGGGGGGACATTTCGGATGAGCAGTTCTTC.

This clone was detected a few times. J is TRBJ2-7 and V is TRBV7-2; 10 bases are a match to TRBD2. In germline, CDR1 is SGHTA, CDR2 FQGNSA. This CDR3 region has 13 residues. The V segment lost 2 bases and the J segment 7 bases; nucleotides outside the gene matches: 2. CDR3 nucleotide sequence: TGTGCCAGCAGCTTAAAAGCGGGAGGGGAGCAGTACTTC. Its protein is CASSLKAGGEQYF.

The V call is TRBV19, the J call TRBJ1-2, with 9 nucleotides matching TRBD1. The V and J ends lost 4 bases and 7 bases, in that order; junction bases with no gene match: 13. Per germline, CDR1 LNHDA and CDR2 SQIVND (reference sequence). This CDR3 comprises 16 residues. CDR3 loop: CASSTTGTGKLGGYTF. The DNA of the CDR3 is TGTGCCAGTAGTACAACCGGGACAGGGAAACTTGGTGGCTACACCTTC.

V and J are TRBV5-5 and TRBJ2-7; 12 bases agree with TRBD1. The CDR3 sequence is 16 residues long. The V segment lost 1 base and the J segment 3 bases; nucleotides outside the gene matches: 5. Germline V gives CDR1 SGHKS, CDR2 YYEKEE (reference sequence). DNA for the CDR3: TGTGCCAGCAGCTTGAGTGGGACAGGGGGCAGCTACGAGCAGTACTTC. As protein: CASSLSGTGGSYEQYF.

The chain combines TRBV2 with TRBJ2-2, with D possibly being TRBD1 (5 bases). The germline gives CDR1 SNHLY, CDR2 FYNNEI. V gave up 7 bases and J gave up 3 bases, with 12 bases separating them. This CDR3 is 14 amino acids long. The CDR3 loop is CASTLLGDTGELFF. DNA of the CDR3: TGTGCCAGCACCCTTTTAGGGGACACCGGGGAGCTGTTTTTT.